This T cell receptor (beta chain) is drawn from a study of T-cell memory formation after mild COVID-19. Study-wide background: Largely, the TCR clusters proved donor specific.

A remark on this clonotype: The antigen remains undetermined.

TCRdb ran MiXCR on the 5' RACE reads and lists one entry per CDR3 protein. The sample gives about 200,000 distinct CDR3 sequences, about a sixth of which show up once; under 2.5% is in the top ten. V lost 0 bases and J lost 1; bases outside the gene matches: 3. CDR3 length: 16 amino acids. Germline-derived CDR1 and CDR2 are LGHNA and YNFKEQ. Study conclusions and caveats: Clones that shrank (day 15 to 85) were balanced CD4/CD8, whereas later expanders leaned CD4+. The authors did not confirm SARS-CoV-2 specificity of second-wave clones peaking day 37. A subset of responding clones appeared in pre-infection memory, suggesting cross-reactive memory joined.

This clonotype was obtained from an adult woman who had mild COVID-19 (a few samples of this study predate the infection). Cell type and time point are not known. The chain employs TRBV4-2 and TRBJ2-3, with 8 bases aligning to TRBD2. The sample consisted of PBMCs or a T cell subset sorted from them (not recorded which). The CDR3 DNA reads as TGTGCCAGCAGCCAAGATCGAGCGGGGGGCACAGATACGCAGTATTTT. This sequence encodes CASSQDRAGGTDTQYF.